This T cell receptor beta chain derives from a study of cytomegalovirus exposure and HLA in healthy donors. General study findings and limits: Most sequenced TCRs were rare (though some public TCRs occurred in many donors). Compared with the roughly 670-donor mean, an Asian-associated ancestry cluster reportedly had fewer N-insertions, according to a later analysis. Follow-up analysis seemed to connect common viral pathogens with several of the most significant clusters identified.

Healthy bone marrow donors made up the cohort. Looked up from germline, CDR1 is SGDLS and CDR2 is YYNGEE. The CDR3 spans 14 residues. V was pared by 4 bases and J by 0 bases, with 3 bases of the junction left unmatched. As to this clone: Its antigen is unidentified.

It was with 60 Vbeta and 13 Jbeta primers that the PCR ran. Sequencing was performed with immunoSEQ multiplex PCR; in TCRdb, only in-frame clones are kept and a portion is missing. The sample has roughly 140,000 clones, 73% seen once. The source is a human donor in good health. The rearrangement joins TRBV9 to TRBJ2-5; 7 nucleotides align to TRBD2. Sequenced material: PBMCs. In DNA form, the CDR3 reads TGTGCCAGCAGCTCGGGACTACACCAAGAGACCCAGTACTTC. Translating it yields CASSSGLHQETQYF.